The T cell receptor beta chain described here comes from a study of monozygotic twins with inflammatory bowel disease (dated by TCRdb to about 2019). General notes on the study: The complete study included about 30 monozygotic twin pairs: 19 IBD-discordant Danish pairs and nine German pairs, of which four were IBD-concordant and five were IBD-discordant. The search for disease-associated traits relied mainly on comparing IBD patients with their genetically identical healthy co-twins within discordant pairs. Each individual had, on average, about 151 000 unique TCRalpha sequences and 181 000 unique TCRbeta sequences available for analysis. Study-level results and caveats: The analysis was unable to tell different T cell subtypes apart. No single strong signal or clonotype linked to IBD turned up in the results, so the idea that one exists was not supported. Differing immunosuppressive treatments among patients may have added background noise and inter-individual variability to the repertoires. IBD patients had lower TCRbeta repertoire diversity, measured by the inverse Simpson index, than their healthy co-twins. Repertoire similarity did not differ between concordant and discordant twins, possibly due to limited statistical power. Fewer clonotypes were shared with other individuals by IBD patients than by healthy twins, most markedly in patients showing signs of disease activity.

From each donor, a roughly 2.7 ml peripheral blood sample was collected into PAXgene tubes and kept at -80 degrees C. Total RNA was isolated from whole blood with the PAXgene blood miRNA kit on an automated QIAcube, without T cell sorting. Peripheral blood from monozygotic twin pairs concordant or discordant for inflammatory bowel disease was subjected to deep TCRalpha and TCRbeta repertoire profiling with unique molecular barcoding. Smoking habits were recorded for all twin pairs, and individuals were classified as current, former or never smokers. On this clonotype: What antigen it recognizes has not been identified.

The library was produced with 5' RACE. Preparation of each TCR library used 3,500 to 4,500 ng of total RNA. For each sample, cDNA synthesis was carried out in eight separate reactions using SMARTScribe reverse transcriptase. During cDNA synthesis, template switching was used to introduce unique molecular identifiers that contained a 6-nucleotide sample barcode. TCRalpha and TCRbeta cDNA was amplified in two nested PCRs of approximately 17 and 9 cycles, and bead purification was carried out after each PCR. Before amplification, the cDNA was both treated with uracil DNA-glycosylase and purified with the QIAquick PCR purification kit. In the second PCR, Illumina TruSeq-compatible adapters and sample-specific barcodes were added. TapeStation and Qubit were used to check library quality and concentration, and 5 ng of each library went into the pool. Sequencing of the pooled libraries was done on an Illumina HiSeq2500 single-index Rapid Run using custom sequencing primers and 2 x 100 bp reads. The authors' pipeline ran thus. UMI-based consensus assembly with MiGEC version 1.2.6 was used to correct PCR and sequencing errors. MiXCR version 2.1.1 was used to carry out V(D)J alignment, clonotype assembly and CDR3 extraction. Gene usage, clonotype sharing and MAIT/NKT TCR abundance were normalised by analysing the top 1000, 10 000 and 20 000 clonotypes per sample. Diversity was computed as the inverse Simpson index with the vegan R package after downsampling to 27 000 UMIs. Statistical testing used paired Mann-Whitney U tests on the discordant twin pairs and applied Benjamini-Hochberg correction for multiple testing. TCRdb reprocessed the sequencing reads and holds a single record per CDR3 protein sequence, with no DNA. The V and J calls reflect TCRdb's pipeline rather than the authors' work. The sample's own table lists more than 95,000 distinct CDR3 sequences. Under 2.5% of the sample comes from the top ten.

From cysteine to phenylalanine, the CDR3 is 15 amino acids long. The DNA is unrecorded. CDR1 and CDR2 were assigned from the germline V gene (reference sequence) as LNHDA and SQIVND. The rearranged segments are TRBV19 and TRBJ2-1; the D call of TRBD2 rests on TCRdb alone, since no DNA is present to check it. The sample taken for sequencing was blood. This receptor was taken from a human donor with ulcerative colitis or Crohn's disease, or a healthy co-twin of an affected twin (not recorded which). This receptor carries the CDR3 CATETPSGSWNEQFF.